The rows below give T cell receptor beta chains drawn from one sample of a study of T cell responses to AZD1222 COVID-19 vaccine. Profiling relied on immunoSEQ multiplex PCR, and the TCRdb table lists in-frame clones only, not all of them. The table includes more than 70,000 clones, 75% to 90% detected once. The input for sequencing was peripheral blood, taken on day 0 of AZD1222 vaccination. These receptors originate from an adult in good health. CDR3s include the opening cysteine and the closing phenylalanine or tryptophan. D genes are given only for firm matches. A row's size may be missing; if present it is once, few, many or a size class.

V gene	J gene	D gene	clone size	CDR3 protein	CDR3 DNA
TRBV15	TRBJ1-2	-	-	CATSTLVRDGYTF	TGTGCCACCAGCACCCTGGTTAGAGATGGCTACACCTTC
TRBV27	TRBJ2-1	-	-	CASSKDSLGNEQFF	TGTGCCAGCAGTAAGGACAGCCTTGGGAATGAGCAGTTCTTC
TRBV7-6	TRBJ1-4	TRBD1	-	CASSLAGLGQVNEKLFF	TGTGCCAGCAGCTTAGCAGGACTCGGACAGGTTAATGAAAAACTGTTTTTT
TRBV20-1	TRBJ2-7	-	-	CSASGAETYEQYF	TGCAGTGCTAGTGGGGCCGAGACCTACGAGCAGTACTTC
TRBV7-2	TRBJ2-5	-	-	CASSFGVAGMETQYF	TGTGCCAGCAGCTTCGGTGTGGCGGGGATGGAGACCCAGTACTTC
TRBV4-1	TRBJ2-3	TRBD1	-	CASSNTGGPDTQYF	TGCGCCAGCAGCAATACAGGGGGCCCCGATACGCAGTATTTT
TRBV19	TRBJ1-2	-	-	CASSSSPYGYTF	TGTGCCAGTAGTTCCTCCCCGTATGGCTACACCTTC
TRBV5-1	TRBJ2-7	TRBD1	few	CASSLDRAYEQYF	TGCGCCAGCAGCTTAGACAGGGCCTACGAGCAGTACTTC
TRBV4-1	TRBJ1-4	-	-	CASSQDGGSGEKLFF	TGCGCCAGCAGCCAAGATGGCGGATCGGGAGAAAAACTGTTTTTT
TRBV7-9	TRBJ2-7	TRBD2	-	CASSFGTSDNEQYF	TGTGCCAGCAGCTTTGGGACTAGCGATAACGAGCAGTACTTC
TRBV30	TRBJ2-7	TRBD1	-	CAFATGYEQYF	TGTGCCTTCGCGACAGGGTACGAGCAGTACTTC
TRBV28	TRBJ1-5	-	once	CASSLNAGGQPQHF	TGTGCCAGCAGTTTGAATGCGGGGGGTCAGCCCCAGCATTTT
TRBV5-8	TRBJ1-4	-	-	CASSLGLLDGEKLFF	TGTGCCAGCAGCTTGGGACTCTTGGATGGTGAAAAACTGTTTTTT
TRBV27	TRBJ2-1	TRBD2	-	CASSLAGGYYNEQFF	TGTGCCAGCAGTTTAGCGGGAGGGTACTACAATGAGCAGTTCTTC
TRBV5-6	TRBJ2-7	TRBD2	-	CASRRLAGRYYEQYF	TGTGCCAGCAGACGACTAGCGGGACGCTACTACGAGCAGTACTTC
TRBV6-6	TRBJ2-5	-	-	CASRPNGYQETQYF	TGTGCCAGCAGGCCGAACGGGTACCAAGAGACCCAGTACTTC
TRBV2	TRBJ1-2	TRBD1	-	CASRVRDRGIDGYTF	TGTGCCAGCAGGGTTCGGGACAGGGGGATTGATGGCTACACCTTC
TRBV28	TRBJ1-5	-	-	CASSLAGTSGRMPQHF	TGTGCCAGCAGTTTAGCAGGGACCAGCGGGCGGATGCCCCAGCATTTT
TRBV11-2	TRBJ2-1	-	once	CASSPSGPYNEQFF	TGTGCCAGCAGCCCCTCGGGGCCCTACAATGAGCAGTTCTTC
TRBV2	TRBJ1-3	-	-	CASNPGNTIYF	TGTGCCAGCAACCCGGGAAACACCATATATTTT
TRBV6-1	TRBJ2-7	-	-	CASSEPGPYEQYF	TGTGCCAGCAGTGAACCCGGACCTTACGAGCAGTACTTC
TRBV28	TRBJ1-1	TRBD1	-	CASSRQGLGTEAFF	TGTGCCAGCAGCCGACAGGGATTAGGCACTGAAGCTTTCTTT
TRBV4-2	TRBJ1-5	TRBD1	-	CASSPELIYVGQGMSNNQPQHF	TGTGCCAGCAGCCCAGAACTAATTTACGTGGGACAGGGGATGAGTAACAATCAGCCCCAGCATTTT
TRBV7-2	TRBJ1-1	-	-	CASSSPEGRNTEAFF	TGTGCCAGCAGCTCCCCTGAAGGAAGGAACACTGAAGCTTTCTTT
TRBV4-2	TRBJ2-3	-	few	CASSAQGPGSTDTQYF	TGTGCCAGCAGCGCACAGGGCCCAGGGAGCACAGATACGCAGTATTTT
TRBV15	TRBJ2-1	TRBD2	-	CATSVGTSAYNEQFF	TGTGCCACCAGCGTCGGGACTAGCGCGTACAATGAGCAGTTCTTC
TRBV7-9	TRBJ1-1	TRBD1	-	CASSTQGWHTEAFF	TGTGCCAGCAGCACACAGGGGTGGCACACTGAAGCTTTCTTT
TRBV3-1/TRBV3-2	TRBJ2-1	-	-	CASSQGTGTSYNEQFF	TGTGCCAGCAGCCAAGGGACCGGGACCTCCTACAATGAGCAGTTCTTC
TRBV2	TRBJ2-7	TRBD2	-	CARGVAGAYEQYF	TGTGCCCGAGGGGTAGCGGGAGCCTACGAGCAGTACTTC
TRBV19	TRBJ2-1	-	-	CASSTRGHYKEQFF	TGTGCCAGTAGTACCCGTGGCCACTATAAGGAGCAGTTCTTC
TRBV29-1	TRBJ1-2	-	-	CSVQNFQRGGLYGYTF	TGCAGCGTACAAAATTTTCAGCGGGGGGGGCTCTATGGCTACACCTTC
TRBV29-1	TRBJ1-1	TRBD1	few	CSVVPRGQGTEAFF	TGCAGCGTTGTCCCCAGGGGGCAAGGCACTGAAGCTTTCTTT
TRBV6-6	TRBJ2-7	-	-	CASRKEPGEQYF	TGTGCCAGCAGGAAAGAACCTGGCGAGCAGTACTTC
TRBV4-1	TRBJ1-1	-	-	CASSPEEGGNTEAFF	TGCGCCAGCAGCCCTGAGGAGGGAGGGAACACTGAAGCTTTCTTT
TRBV20-1	TRBJ2-7	TRBD2	-	CSAGGGRGYEQYF	TGCAGTGCTGGTGGCGGGAGGGGGTACGAGCAGTACTTC
TRBV18	TRBJ1-5	TRBD1	-	CASSTGVDQPQHF	TGTGCCAGCTCGACAGGGGTGGATCAGCCCCAGCATTTT
TRBV28	TRBJ1-5	TRBD1	-	CASSLRQGARKPQHF	TGTGCCAGCAGTTTGAGGCAGGGGGCAAGGAAGCCCCAGCATTTT
TRBV9	TRBJ1-2	-	-	CASSDGRANYGYTF	TGTGCCAGCAGCGACGGCAGAGCTAACTATGGCTACACCTTC
TRBV30	TRBJ2-2	-	-	CAWNGKNFFKAGITGELFF	TGTGCCTGGAATGGCAAGAATTTCTTTAAGGCGGGAATTACCGGGGAGCTGTTTTTT
TRBV20-1	TRBJ1-2	-	-	CSADRNYGYTF	TGCAGTGCCGACAGGAACTATGGCTACACCTTC
TRBV7-9	TRBJ2-1	TRBD2	-	CASSLAGGGSGRLNNEQFF	TGTGCCAGCAGCTTAGCGGGGGGAGGGAGCGGGAGGTTGAACAATGAGCAGTTCTTC
TRBV19	TRBJ2-6	-	-	CASSVTGLRSGANVLTF	TGTGCCAGTAGTGTAACCGGCCTTCGCTCTGGGGCCAACGTCCTGACTTTC